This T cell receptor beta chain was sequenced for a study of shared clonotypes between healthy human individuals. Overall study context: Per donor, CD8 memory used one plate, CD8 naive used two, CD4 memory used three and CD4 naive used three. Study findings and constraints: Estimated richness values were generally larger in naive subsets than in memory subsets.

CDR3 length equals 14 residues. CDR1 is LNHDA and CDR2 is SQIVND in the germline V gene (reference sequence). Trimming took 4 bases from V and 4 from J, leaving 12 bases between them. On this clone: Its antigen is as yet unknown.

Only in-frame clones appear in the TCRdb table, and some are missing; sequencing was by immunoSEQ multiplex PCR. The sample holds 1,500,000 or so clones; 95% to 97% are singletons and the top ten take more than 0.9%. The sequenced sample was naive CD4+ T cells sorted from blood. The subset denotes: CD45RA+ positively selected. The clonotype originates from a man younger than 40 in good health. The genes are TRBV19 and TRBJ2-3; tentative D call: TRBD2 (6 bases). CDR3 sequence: CASSRLVSSDTQYF. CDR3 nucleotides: TGTGCCAGTAGTAGACTAGTTTCATCAGATACGCAGTATTTT.